This T cell receptor (beta chain) was profiled in a study of T cells after yellow fever vaccination. TCRdb ran MiXCR on the 5' RACE reads and lists one entry per CDR3 protein. The repertoire includes a few hundred thousand distinct CDR3 sequences, 7% to 10% of them detected once, and approximately 15% sits in the top ten. The CDR3 runs to 13 residues. After removal of 11 bases from V and 3 bases from J, the junction contained 5 bases not matched to a gene. Germline CDR1 reads MNHNY; CDR2 reads SVGAGI (reference sequence). In its sample, this clonotype was seen many times. The source material was PBMCs, sampled about 49 days after the first yellow fever vaccination. The genes are TRBV6-6 and TRBJ2-2, with 8 bases matching TRBD1. This clonotype was obtained from a man between 18 and 35 years old who received the YFV17D yellow fever vaccine. The CDR3: CAGGTGDTGELFF. Written as DNA, the CDR3 is TGTGCCGGGGGGACAGGCGACACCGGGGAGCTGTTTTTT.